The 26 T cell receptor beta chains below all came from one sample that was sequenced in a study of T cell responses to AZD1222 COVID-19 vaccine. Here immunoSEQ multiplex PCR was the method, and the copy in TCRdb shows in-frame clones only, minus some. The sample lists hundreds of thousands of clones; 85% to 95% were seen once. The specimen was peripheral blood, collected on day 0 of MenACWY control vaccination. These receptors originate from an adult in good health.

V gene TRBV29-1 combines with J gene TRBJ2-7; D ambiguous. Germline CDR1 SQVTM, CDR2 ANQGSEA. V was shortened by 6 bases and J by 2 bases, with 11 bases between the two germline ends. The CDR3 totals 12 residues. CDR3 protein: CSVGSKTYEQYF. The CDR3 DNA follows: TGCAGCGTCGGTAGTAAAACCTACGAGCAGTACTTC.

There are a few counts of this clone. The chain links TRBV7-2 to TRBJ1-1, with D maybe TRBD1 (6 bases). Germline CDR1 and CDR2: SGHTA and FQGNSA. The CDR3 is 13 amino acids. V was shortened by 4 bases and J by 1 base, with 7 bases between the two germline ends. CDR3 DNA: TGTGCCAGCAGCTCGGGACAGAACACTGAAGCTTTCTTT. Translation: CASSSGQNTEAFF.

This clone was seen a handful of times. The junction departs from the called germline gene at one end, perhaps through a read error. The chain carries TRBV7-2 and TRBJ2-2; a possible D gene is TRBD1 (5 bases). This CDR3 comprises 13 residues. Germline CDR1 reads SGHTA; CDR2 reads FQGNSA. The CDR3 coding sequence is TGTGCCAGCAGATTAGGGGTCACCGGGGAGCTGTTTTTT. This sequence encodes CASRLGVTGELFF.

V and J are TRBV11-2 and TRBJ2-7; 7 bases line up with TRBD1. The CDR3 loop spans 14 amino acids. J lost 3 bases, V lost 5 bases, and 7 bases had no gene match. Germline V lookup: CDR1 SGHAT, CDR2 FQNNGV. CDR3 in amino acids: CASSPRQGSYEQYF. The CDR3 DNA reads as TGTGCCAGCAGCCCCCGACAGGGAAGCTACGAGCAGTACTTC.

V usage is TRBV18 and J usage is TRBJ2-7; no clear D. CDR3 size: 12 residues. Germline V gene data show CDR1 as KGHSH and CDR2 as LQKENI. Trimming pared 1 base from V and 3 bases from J, leaving 4 bases between. The CDR3 region has the DNA TGTGCCAGCTCACCACAAAACTACGAGCAGTACTTC. Translating gives CASSPQNYEQYF. Variable domain in full (rest from reference TRBV18 and TRBJ2-7): NAGVMQNPRHLVRRRGQEARLRCSPMKGHSHVYWYRQLPEEGLKFMVYLQKENIIDESGMPKERFSAEFPKEGPSILRIQQVVRGDSAAYFCASSPQNYEQYFGPGTRLTVT.

The CDR3: CASSAGDLSSGNTIYF. The CDR3 DNA is TGTGCCAGCAGCGCAGGGGACCTCTCCTCTGGAAACACCATATATTTT. This chain uses TRBV9 with TRBJ1-3, with a tentative D call TRBD1 (6 bases). The germline CDR1 and CDR2 sequences are SGDLS and YYNGEE. With 3 bases removed from V and 0 bases from J, the gap between germline ends came to 13 bases. The CDR3 extends over 16 amino acids.

The chain is built from TRBV7-2 and TRBJ1-2; perhaps TRBD1 as D (5 bases). CDR3 length: 14 residues. The V gene lost 3 bases and the J gene lost 5 bases, with 13 bases spanning the gap. CDR1 is SGHTA and CDR2 is FQGNSA in the germline V gene. The CDR3 is CASSFKAGTYGYTF. CDR3 nucleotides: TGTGCCAGCAGCTTCAAGGCAGGGACTTATGGCTACACCTTC.

The chain combines TRBV28 with TRBJ1-2; D possibly corresponds to TRBD1 (5 bases). Trimming cost V 2 bases and J 4 bases, with 14 bases left between them. This CDR3 has 15 amino acids. Looked up from germline, CDR1 is MDHEN and CDR2 is SYDVKM. The CDR3 region has the DNA TGTGCCAGCAGTTTAGGCAGGGAAGCGAGCTATGGCTACACCTTC. This gives the protein CASSLGREASYGYTF.

The chain combines TRBV4-3 with TRBJ1-2; 8 nucleotides line up with TRBD1. Germline CDR1 LGHNA, CDR2 YSLEER. CDR3 length: 15 residues. V dropped 4 bases and J dropped 5; count of bases not matched to a gene: 9. The CDR3 sequence is CASSRGQGTAYGYTF. CDR3 DNA: TGCGCCAGCAGCCGAGGACAGGGTACGGCTTATGGCTACACCTTC.

The chain is built from TRBV15 and TRBJ1-5; 7 bases match TRBD1. Germline CDR1 is LNHNV and CDR2 is YYDKDF (reference sequence). V gave up 3 bases and J gave up 3 bases; unmatched junction bases: 8. The CDR3 sequence is 16 residues long. CDR3 in DNA: TGTGCCACCAGCAGCAACAGGGGTTTGAACAATCAGCCCCAGCATTTT. Residues: CATSSNRGLNNQPQHF.

Concerning this clone itself: Distinct nucleotide sequences in the sample also encode this CDR3. The chain recombines TRBV7-9 with TRBJ1-2; D gene ambiguous. The CDR3 is made up of 14 amino acids. Germline CDR1 and CDR2: SEHNR and FQNEAQ (reference sequence). The V end lost 3 bases, the J end lost 2 bases, and 10 bases lay between the germline ends. The CDR3 nucleotides are TGTGCCAGCAGCTTGGTAGCGGGGAACTATGGCTACACCTTC. It codes for CASSLVAGNYGYTF.

CDR3 coding DNA: TGTGCCAGCAGCGCCAGGGCCCGGAGTGGGGCTAACTATGGCTACACCTTC. Translating gives CASSARARSGANYGYTF. J is TRBJ1-2 and V is TRBV5-6; weak D call: TRBD1 (5 bases). V was trimmed by 4 bases and J by 0 bases, leaving 19 bases between them. Germline CDR1 is SGHDT and CDR2 is YYEEEE. The CDR3 has 17 amino acids. Using reference TRBV5-6 and TRBJ1-2 for the parts outside the CDR3, the full variable domain is DAGVTQSPTHLIKTRGQQVTLRCSPKSGHDTVSWYQQALGQGPQFIFQYYEEEERQRGNFPDRFSGHQFPNYSSELNVNALLLGDSALYLCASSARARSGANYGYTFGSGTRLTVV.

The chain carries TRBV6-4 and TRBJ1-5, with a tentative D call TRBD1 (5 bases). The CDR3 runs 14 residues. V was pared by 3 bases and J by 7 bases, with 13 bases between. Germline loops: CDR1 MRHNA, CDR2 SNTAGT. The CDR3 sequence: CASSEQVGGQPQHF. The CDR3, as DNA: TGTGCCAGCAGTGAACAGGTCGGGGGGCAGCCCCAGCATTTT.

This sequence joins TRBV10-3 and TRBJ2-1; TRBD2 matches 8 bases. The CDR3 has 15 amino acids. Unmatched junction bases numbered 6, after V lost 1 base and J lost 7 bases. Germline V gene lookup returns CDR1 ENHRY and CDR2 SYGVKD. The CDR3 is CAISEWGLETNEQFF. The CDR3 DNA reads as TGTGCCATCAGTGAGTGGGGACTAGAGACAAATGAGCAGTTCTTC.

The chain joins TRBV9 to TRBJ2-1; D possibly corresponds to TRBD2 (6 bases). The germline gives CDR1 SGDLS, CDR2 YYNGEE. V was shortened by 0 bases and J by 1 base, with 20 bases between the two germline ends. The CDR3 runs 19 residues. CDR3 in amino acids: CASSVDPSTWGESYNEQFF. The CDR3 nucleotides are TGTGCCAGCAGCGTAGACCCTAGCACCTGGGGGGAGTCCTACAATGAGCAGTTCTTC.

In this sample, this clone turned up a few times. CDR3 coding DNA: TGTGCCAGCAGCCCTGGACTAGCGGGGAGGGAGACCCAGTACTTC. Translation gives CASSPGLAGRETQYF. This chain links TRBV11-3 with TRBJ2-5; 12 bases are a match to TRBD2. CDR1 and CDR2 (germline): SGHNT, YENEEA. The CDR3 covers 15 residues. The V gene end was trimmed by 5 bases and the J gene end by 5 bases; junction bases not matched to a gene: 6.

With regard to this clone: The junction and the germline gene differ at one end; a read error may be behind it. This chain links TRBV6-5 with TRBJ2-1; D is possibly TRBD2 (7 bases). CDR1 is MNHEY, CDR2 SVGAGI, per germline. This CDR3 has 15 residues. The CDR3 DNA reads TGTGCCGGCAGAGGGGGAGGGGGTCGATACAATGAGCAGTTCTTC. It yields the protein CAGRGGGGRYNEQFF.

The chain has TRBV5-1 and TRBJ2-3; D may be TRBD1 (5 bases). This CDR3 contains 14 residues. The V and J ends lost 4 bases and 2 bases respectively, with 11 bases between them. The germline V gene encodes CDR1 SGHRS and CDR2 YFSETQ. The CDR3 bases are TGCGCCAGCAGCCCTGGACACAACACAGATACGCAGTATTTT. This encodes CASSPGHNTDTQYF.

The chain recombines TRBV5-1 with TRBJ2-7, with 10 bases aligning to TRBD1. Germline-derived CDR1 and CDR2 are SGHRS and YFSETQ. V was pared by 4 bases and J by 5 bases, with 9 bases of the junction left unmatched. The CDR3 contains 15 residues. As DNA, the CDR3 is TGCGCCAGCAGCAATCGGACAGGGGGATTCCACGAGCAGTACTTC. It specifies CASSNRTGGFHEQYF.

The table lists this clone with a count of one. The rearrangement links TRBV28 to TRBJ1-2; possibly TRBD1 for D (5 bases). CDR1 and CDR2 (germline): MDHEN, SYDVKM. The CDR3 loop spans 14 amino acids. Deletions cut 6 bases from V and 4 bases from J, with 15 bases between. CDR3 protein: CASSRGDGFYGYTF. In nucleotides, the CDR3 is TGTGCCAGCAGCCGCGGGGACGGATTCTATGGCTACACCTTC.

V usage is TRBV5-6 and J usage is TRBJ2-3; D is unclear. The CDR3 loop spans 13 amino acids. The V and J ends lost 0 bases and 15 bases respectively, with 17 bases between them. Germline assignment: CDR1 SGHDT and CDR2 YYEEEE. The CDR3 here is CASSLERSLWFYF. CDR3 nucleotides: TGTGCCAGCAGCTTGGAAAGGAGCCTATGGTTTTATTTT.

This clone has a single count. The J gene is TRBJ2-5, the V gene TRBV4-3; D remains unclear. The CDR3 is 14 amino acids. The germline gives CDR1 LGHNA, CDR2 YSLEER. The V and J ends lost 1 base and 5 bases respectively, with 11 bases between them. The chain's CDR3 is CASSQGAEGETQYF. The DNA of the CDR3 is TGCGCCAGCAGCCAAGGGGCCGAAGGGGAGACCCAGTACTTC.

The rearrangement uses TRBV10-3 and TRBJ1-3; D possibly corresponds to TRBD1 (6 bases). Looked up from germline, CDR1 is ENHRY and CDR2 is SYGVKD. The CDR3 length is 15 residues. V was shortened by 10 bases and J by 0 bases, with 16 bases between the two germline ends. The CDR3 region is CATGAGQLSGNTIYF. In DNA form, the CDR3 reads TGTGCCACGGGGGCCGGACAGCTCTCTGGAAACACCATATATTTT.

The rearrangement links TRBV7-2 to TRBJ2-2; 7 nucleotides match TRBD2. Germline V lookup: CDR1 SGHTA, CDR2 FQGNSA. CDR3 length equals 16 residues. J lost 8 bases, V lost 3 bases, and 12 bases had no gene match. DNA of the CDR3: TGTGCCAGCAGCTTCCCAACTAGCGTCACGAGGGGGGAGCTGTTTTTT. Encoded protein: CASSFPTSVTRGELFF.

There are many counts of this clone. The chain carries TRBV12-3 or TRBV12-4 and TRBJ1-5; the D is unclear. Deletions cut 2 bases from V and 5 bases from J, with 7 bases between. This CDR3 is built from 13 residues. The chain's CDR3 is CASSLKADQPQHF. The CDR3 nucleotides are TGTGCCAGCAGTTTAAAGGCGGATCAGCCCCAGCATTTT.

The chain couples TRBV27 to TRBJ1-4; D is undetermined. Trimming stripped 2 bases from V and 10 bases from J, with 11 bases between. CDR1 and CDR2 (germline): MNHEY, SMNVEV (reference sequence). This CDR3 region has 13 residues. In DNA form, the CDR3 reads TGTGCCAGCAGTTTAGAGGGTGGAGGAAAACTGTTTTTT. Translation: CASSLEGGGKLFF.